The rows below give T cell receptor beta chains drawn from one sample of a study of Ad26.COV2.S vaccination and SARS-CoV-2 variants. The protocol was immunoSEQ multiplex PCR, while the TCRdb copy is restricted to in-frame clones and leaves out a portion. The table has 200,000 to 300,000 clones, approximately 88% seen once; the top ten hold under 3%. The material was peripheral blood, obtained in a trial of Ad26.COV2.S vaccine versus placebo. The receptors were gathered from a person between 18 and 60 years old who received the Ad26.COV2.S COVID-19 vaccine or a placebo. Both conserved end residues are part of each CDR3. A D gene is named only where the DNA matches it firmly. Clone size is given for some rows only: seen once, a few or many times, or a class if the clone is expanded.

>TRBJ1-2|.|.|TRBV6-6
TGTGCCAGCAGTTACGACACCAATTCCAGCTTC
CASSYDTNSSF
>TRBJ2-5|.|.|TRBV27
TGTGCCAGCAGTTTGGTAGGGGAAGAGACCCAGTACTTC
CASSLVGEETQYF
>TRBJ1-5|.|TRBD1|TRBV7-9
TGTGCCAGCAGCGCTGGATCCGGGACAGGCAATCAGCCCCAGCATTTT
CASSAGSGTGNQPQHF
>TRBJ2-1|.|TRBD1|TRBV29-1
TGCAGCGTTGACCGGGGCCAGGGGGCGCGAGAGCAGTTCTTC
CSVDRGQGAREQFF
>TRBJ2-5|.|.|TRBV11-2
TGTGCCAGCAGCTTAGGTGGGGGGCCTTTAGAGACCCAGTACTTC
CASSLGGGPLETQYF
>TRBJ1-2|.|.|TRBV27
TGTGCCAGCAGCTCGCGCCCCAGATGGGAGAACTATGGCTACACCTTC
CASSSRPRWENYGYTF
>TRBJ1-1|.|.|TRBV11-2
TGTGCCAGCAGTCCAAGTAGGGCAGGGTCGAACACTGAAGCTTTCTTT
CASSPSRAGSNTEAFF
>TRBJ2-1|once|.|TRBV19
TGTGCCAGTAGCGACAGGTTTGGCGATGAGCAGTTCTTC
CASSDRFGDEQFF
>TRBJ2-3|.|TRBD2|TRBV3-1/TRBV3-2
TGTGCCAGCAGCACAGCGGGAGTTAGGACAGATACGCAGTATTTT
CASSTAGVRTDTQYF
>TRBJ1-1|once|.|TRBV5-6
TGTGCCGGCCAACGGGCCCGAAAGTTCGACACTGAAGCTTTCTTT
CAGQRARKFDTEAFF
>TRBJ2-7|.|.|TRBV7-2
TGTGCCAGCAGCTTAGATGGCAGGACCTACGAGCAGTACTTC
CASSLDGRTYEQYF
>TRBJ1-3|.|.|TRBV30
TGTGCCTGGAGTAGTCGAGACTTCTCTGGAAACACCATATATTTT
CAWSSRDFSGNTIYF
>TRBJ2-1|once|.|TRBV19
TGTGCCAGTAGTATGGACAGTAAATACAATGAGCAGTTCTTC
CASSMDSKYNEQFF
>TRBJ2-7|.|.|TRBV4-1
TGCGCCAGCAGCCAAGAGGGCAGCACCTACGAGCAGTACTTC
CASSQEGSTYEQYF
>TRBJ1-1|.|.|TRBV24-1
TGTGCCACCAGTGACACCGGGGCAAAGGAAGCTTTCTTT
CATSDTGAKEAFF
>TRBJ1-6|.|TRBD1|TRBV7-2
TGTGCCAGCAGCCCTGCCGGTACAGGGGGCCTTTCACCCCTCCACTTT
CASSPAGTGGLSPLHF
>TRBJ1-1|.|TRBD1|TRBV6-2/TRBV6-3
TGTGCCAGCAGCGGTCGGACAGGGGTCCTGAACACTGAAGCTTTCTTT
CASSGRTGVLNTEAFF
>TRBJ1-4|.|TRBD1|TRBV27
TGTGCCAGCGGAAGGCAGGGGGGTGAAAAACTGTTTTTT
CASGRQGGEKLFF
>TRBJ2-7|once|TRBD2|TRBV4-1
TGCGCCAGCAGCCAAGATTCGGGACTAGTTCCCTACGAGCAGTACTTC
CASSQDSGLVPYEQYF
>TRBJ2-4|.|TRBD1|TRBV7-2
TGTGCCAGCAGCTTAGATTTACCGGGACAGGGGGATTACATTCAGTACTTC
CASSLDLPGQGDYIQYF
>TRBJ2-1|.|.|TRBV6-5
TGTGCCAGCACCCCTCTAGCCCCCCCGAGGAATGAGCAGTTCTTC
CASTPLAPPRNEQFF
>TRBJ1-4|.|.|TRBV7-2
TGTGCCAGCGCCGGGGGCCTTAATGAAAAACTGTTTTTT
CASAGGLNEKLFF
>TRBJ2-1|.|.|TRBV5-6
TGTGCCAGCAGCTTGTTCGCGGGGTCTTACAATGAGCAGTTCTTC
CASSLFAGSYNEQFF
>TRBJ2-1|.|.|TRBV4-1
TGCGCCAGCAGCCAAGGGAGGGCCCGGACAAAGGAGCAGTTCTTC
CASSQGRARTKEQFF
>TRBJ2-2|.|TRBD2|TRBV30
TGTGCCTGGAGGACGGGACTAGCGGGAAACACCGGGGAGCTGTTTTTT
CAWRTGLAGNTGELFF
>TRBJ2-1|.|.|TRBV30
TGTGCCTGGAGTGCAAACTACGAGCAGTTCTTC
CAWSANYEQFF
>TRBJ1-4|.|TRBD1|TRBV23-1
TGCGCCATCCCCGGGACAGAAGAAAAACTGTTTTTT
CAIPGTEEKLFF
>TRBJ2-5|.|.|TRBV29-1
TGCAGCGGGTATACAGAGACCCAGTACTTC
CSGYTETQYF
>TRBJ2-5|few|.|TRBV2
TGTGCCAGCAGTGTCCAGTCCCTGGCAGGGCCGGCGACCCAGTACTTC
CASSVQSLAGPATQYF
>TRBJ2-3|.|.|TRBV14
TGTGCCAGCAGCCAAGGCTCAGGGAAGGGCACAGATACGCAGTATTTT
CASSQGSGKGTDTQYF
>TRBJ2-1|.|.|TRBV5-1
TGCGCCAGCAGCTTGCAGGGGCAGATGCCATCATCCCGAACCTACAATGAGCAGTTCTTC
CASSLQGQMPSSRTYNEQFF
>TRBJ1-3|.|.|TRBV5-6
TGTGCCAGCAGCTTGGAGTACGGAGGAAACACCATATATTTT
CASSLEYGGNTIYF
>TRBJ2-3|.|.|TRBV3-1/TRBV3-2
TGTGCCAGCAGCCAAGGGTTCGCCAGCACAGATACGCAGTATTTT
CASSQGFASTDTQYF
>TRBJ2-7|.|.|TRBV20-1
TGCAGTGCTAGTTGGGACGACGCCTACGAGCAGTACTTC
CSASWDDAYEQYF
>TRBJ1-2|.|TRBD1|TRBV29-1
TGCAGCGTTGGACAGGGGATTAACTATGGCTACACCTTC
CSVGQGINYGYTF
>TRBJ1-1|.|TRBD1|TRBV10-3
TGTGCCATCAGTGAGCCGACAGGGGGGACTGAAGCTTTCTTT
CAISEPTGGTEAFF
>TRBJ1-3|.|.|TRBV7-9
TGTGCCAGCCGCGGAGGGGCTGGAAACACCATATATTTT
CASRGGAGNTIYF
>TRBJ2-7|many|.|TRBV2
TGTGCCAGCAGTGAACTGGGGTTATACGAGCAGTACTTC
CASSELGLYEQYF
>TRBJ2-2|.|TRBD2|TRBV7-3
TGTGCCAGCAGCCGCGGACTAGCGACCGGGGAGCTGTTTTTT
CASSRGLATGELFF
>TRBJ1-6|.|.|TRBV30
TGTGCCTGGAGTGTAGAGGTGGGGTCACCCCTCCACTTT
CAWSVEVGSPLHF
>TRBJ2-5|once|.|TRBV5-1
TGCGCCAGCAGCTTGGACGGCAGGGGTCAAGAGACCCAGTACTTC
CASSLDGRGQETQYF
>TRBJ2-5|.|.|TRBV4-1
TGCGCCAGCAGCAACCGGCAGGTAGTGGAGACCCAGTACTTC
CASSNRQVVETQYF
>TRBJ2-2|.|TRBD2|TRBV7-6
TGTGCCAGCAGCTTAGGGACTAGCGGGGGAGTGAACACCGGGGAGCTGTTTTTT
CASSLGTSGGVNTGELFF
>TRBJ2-2|.|.|TRBV24-1
TGTGCCACCAGTGACCCCTACAGAACCGGGGAGCTGTTTTTT
CATSDPYRTGELFF
>TRBJ1-1|few|TRBD1|TRBV2
TGTGCCAGCAGTGAGGACAGGGCTTCAATGAACACTGAAGCTTTCTTT
CASSEDRASMNTEAFF
>TRBJ2-5|once|TRBD2|TRBV5-1
TGCGCCAGCAGCTTCGAGGGACGGGAGGGACGAGAGACCCAGTACTTC
CASSFEGREGRETQYF
>TRBJ1-1|.|.|TRBV7-9
TGTGCCAGCAGCTTGAGTGGCGCCACTGAAGCTTTCTTT
CASSLSGATEAFF
>TRBJ1-2|.|.|TRBV9
TGTGCCAGCACCTACTTGGACGGGGGGCTTGGCTACACCTTC
CASTYLDGGLGYTF
>TRBJ1-4|once|.|TRBV6-5
TGTGCCAGCAGGAACGGGAGGGGAAATGAAAAACTGTTTTTT
CASRNGRGNEKLFF